These T cell receptor beta chains were read from a single sample in a study of identical twins. Each CDR3 protein gets one entry after TCRdb re-called the 5' RACE reads with MiXCR. This sample yields 550,000 to 700,000 distinct CDR3 sequences, of which around 9.6% are seen a single time; 2.5% to 3.5% belongs to the top ten. The sample was also linked to a second study, of yellow fever vaccine responses in identical twins.

The sequenced sample consisted of PBMCs. The receptors derive from a woman aged 18-35 years in good health. CDR3s include the opening cysteine and the closing phenylalanine or tryptophan. D genes are given only for firm matches. Clone size is stated in some rows and not others, as once, few, many or a class when expanded.

j_gene	v_gene	abundance	d_gene	CDR3aa	CDR3nt
TRBJ2-7	TRBV7-9	many	.	CASRSGGAIPYEQYF	TGTGCCAGCAGATCCGGCGGGGCTATTCCTTACGAGCAGTACTTC
TRBJ2-1	TRBV4-1	many	TRBD2	CASSPRGAAYNEQFF	TGCGCCAGCAGCCCGCGGGGGGCTGCCTACAATGAGCAGTTCTTC
TRBJ1-5	TRBV10-3	.	.	CAISEGVHQPQHF	TGTGCCATCAGTGAAGGGGTGCATCAGCCCCAGCATTTT
TRBJ1-4	TRBV19	many	TRBD1	CASSAGTGLDEKLFF	TGTGCCAGTAGTGCCGGGACAGGATTGGACGAAAAACTGTTTTTT
TRBJ2-7	TRBV4-1	few	TRBD1	CASSQTGTEAYEQYF	TGCGCCAGCAGCCAAACCGGGACAGAGGCCTACGAGCAGTACTTC
TRBJ2-1	TRBV19	.	.	CASSIGYNEQFF	TGTGCCAGTAGTATCGGCTACAATGAGCAGTTCTTC
TRBJ2-1	TRBV24-1	many	TRBD1	CATSDRTGTGSSNEQFF	TGTGCCACCAGTGATAGAACCGGGACAGGGTCCTCCAATGAGCAGTTCTTC
TRBJ2-7	TRBV10-2	many	.	CASSDFNEQYF	TGCGCCAGCAGTGACTTTAACGAGCAGTACTTC
TRBJ2-1	TRBV28	.	.	CASSSGTVQDEQFF	TGTGCCAGCAGTTCAGGGACGGTCCAGGATGAGCAGTTCTTC
TRBJ2-1	TRBV20-1	many	.	CSARPPKGVYNEQFF	TGCAGTGCTAGACCCCCCAAAGGGGTTTACAATGAGCAGTTCTTC